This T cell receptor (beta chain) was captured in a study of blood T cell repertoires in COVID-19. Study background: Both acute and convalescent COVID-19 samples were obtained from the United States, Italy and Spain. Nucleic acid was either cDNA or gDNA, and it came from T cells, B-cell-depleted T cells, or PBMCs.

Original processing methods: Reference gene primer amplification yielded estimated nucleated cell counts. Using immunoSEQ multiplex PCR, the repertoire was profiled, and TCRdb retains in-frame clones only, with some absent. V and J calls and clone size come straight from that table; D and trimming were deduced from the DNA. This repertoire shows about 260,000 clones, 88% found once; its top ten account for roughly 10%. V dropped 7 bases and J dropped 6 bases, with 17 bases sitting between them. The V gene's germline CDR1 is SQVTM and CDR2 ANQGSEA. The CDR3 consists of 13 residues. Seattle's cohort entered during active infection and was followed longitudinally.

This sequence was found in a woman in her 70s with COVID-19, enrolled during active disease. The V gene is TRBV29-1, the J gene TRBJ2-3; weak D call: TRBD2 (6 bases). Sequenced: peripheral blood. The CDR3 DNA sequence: TGCAGCGCCCGGAGGGGTTCACGCGATACGCAGTATTTT. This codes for CSARRGSRDTQYF.